The rows below give T cell receptor beta chains drawn from one sample of a study of neurological immune-mediated disorders. MiXCR, run by TCRdb on the 5' RACE reads, gives a single entry per CDR3 protein. The sample records about 84,000 distinct CDR3 sequences, about a tenth being singletons. The sequenced sample was PBMCs. The source is a man in his forties or fifties in good health. Both conserved end residues are part of each CDR3.

J: TRBJ1-1
length: 13
V: TRBV7-9
CDR3: CASSMELNTEAFF

J: TRBJ2-5
length: 16
V: TRBV20-1
CDR3: CSASPGTQPQGETQYF

J: TRBJ1-1
length: 14
V: TRBV6-1
CDR3: CASTWPGVNTEAFF

J: TRBJ2-1
length: 15
V: TRBV19
CDR3: CASSMGTGSYNEQFF

J: TRBJ2-5
length: 15
V: TRBV5-1
CDR3: CASSFGTGYQETQYF

J: TRBJ1-2
length: 16
V: TRBV5-6
CDR3: CASSFRRQPDPYGYTF

J: TRBJ2-1
length: 14
V: TRBV6-6
CDR3: CASSSISLGGGQFF

J: TRBJ1-5
length: 12
V: TRBV12-3/TRBV12-4
CDR3: CASRLQGLPQHF

J: TRBJ2-7
length: 18
V: TRBV20-1
CDR3: CSAREIGTESTLTYEQYF

J: TRBJ2-5
length: 14
V: TRBV6-6
CDR3: CASSPGTIRETQYF

J: TRBJ2-7
length: 14
V: TRBV9
CDR3: CASSVLAVHGEQYF

J: TRBJ2-3
length: 12
V: TRBV20-1
CDR3: CSARVLAHTQYF

J: TRBJ2-2
length: 13
V: TRBV12-3/TRBV12-4
CDR3: CASTSGGRVELFF

J: TRBJ2-3
length: 13
V: TRBV29-1
CDR3: CSVLRESTDTQYF

J: TRBJ2-1
length: 16
V: TRBV6-6
CDR3: CASSFSTSPRSNEQFF

J: TRBJ2-5
length: 14
V: TRBV20-1
CDR3: CSATHLGSQETQYF

J: TRBJ1-1
length: 15
V: TRBV29-1
CDR3: CSVDFFKVLNTEAFF

J: TRBJ2-5
length: 13
V: TRBV29-1
CDR3: CSVELTGRETQYF

J: TRBJ2-1
length: 13
V: TRBV7-9
CDR3: CASSLASGNEQFF

J: TRBJ1-1
length: 15
V: TRBV12-3/TRBV12-4
CDR3: CASSFWMTGGTEAFF

J: TRBJ1-1
length: 14
V: TRBV7-3
CDR3: CASSKGGRADEAFF

J: TRBJ1-4
length: 13
V: TRBV12-3/TRBV12-4
CDR3: CASSLKANEKLFF

J: TRBJ2-2
length: 13
V: TRBV20-1
CDR3: CSASGPNTGELFF

J: TRBJ2-1
length: 12
V: TRBV6-5
CDR3: CASRSWEDEQFF

J: TRBJ1-5
length: 13
V: TRBV6-5
CDR3: CASSSTDNQPQHF

J: TRBJ2-1
length: 16
V: TRBV20-1
CDR3: CSARDLKLSSYNEQFF

J: TRBJ2-7
length: 13
V: TRBV27
CDR3: CASSYRASYEQYF

J: TRBJ2-3
length: 12
V: TRBV11-2
CDR3: CASSPRGDTQYF